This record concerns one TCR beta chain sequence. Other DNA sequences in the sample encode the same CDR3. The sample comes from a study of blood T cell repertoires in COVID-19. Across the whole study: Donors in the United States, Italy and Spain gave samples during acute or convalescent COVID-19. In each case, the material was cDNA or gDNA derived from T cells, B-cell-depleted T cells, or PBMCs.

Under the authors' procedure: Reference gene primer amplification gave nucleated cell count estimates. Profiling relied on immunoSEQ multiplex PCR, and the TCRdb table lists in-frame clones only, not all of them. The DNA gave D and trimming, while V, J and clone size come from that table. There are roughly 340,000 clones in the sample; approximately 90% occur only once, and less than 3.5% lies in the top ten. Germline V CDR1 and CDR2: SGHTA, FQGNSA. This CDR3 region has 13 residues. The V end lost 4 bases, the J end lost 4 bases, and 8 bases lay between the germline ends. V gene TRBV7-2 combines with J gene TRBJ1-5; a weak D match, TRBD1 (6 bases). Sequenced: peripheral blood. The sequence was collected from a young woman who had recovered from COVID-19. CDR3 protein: CASSSRGNQPQHF. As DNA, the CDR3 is TGTGCCAGCAGCTCCAGGGGAAATCAGCCCCAGCATTTT.